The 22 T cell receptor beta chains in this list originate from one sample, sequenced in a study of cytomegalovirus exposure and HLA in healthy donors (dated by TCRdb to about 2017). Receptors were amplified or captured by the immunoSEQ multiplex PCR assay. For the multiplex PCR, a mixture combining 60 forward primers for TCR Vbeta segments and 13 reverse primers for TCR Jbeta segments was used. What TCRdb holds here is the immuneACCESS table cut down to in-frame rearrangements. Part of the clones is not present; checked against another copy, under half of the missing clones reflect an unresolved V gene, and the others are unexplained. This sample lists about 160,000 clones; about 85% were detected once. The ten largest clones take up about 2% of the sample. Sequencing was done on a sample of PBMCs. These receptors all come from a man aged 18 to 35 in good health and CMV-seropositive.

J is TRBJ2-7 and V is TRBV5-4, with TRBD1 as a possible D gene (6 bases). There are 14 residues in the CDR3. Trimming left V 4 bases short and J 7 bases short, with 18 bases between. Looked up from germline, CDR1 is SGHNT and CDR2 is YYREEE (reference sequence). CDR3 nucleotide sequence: TGTGCCAGCAGCGCGAAGACAGGTACAGTGGAGCAGTACTTC. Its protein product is CASSAKTGTVEQYF. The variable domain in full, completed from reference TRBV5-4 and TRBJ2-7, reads ETGVTQSPTHLIKTRGQQVTLRCSSQSGHNTVSWYQQALGQGPQFIFQYYREEENGRGNFPPRFSGLQFPNYSSELNVNALELDDSALYLCASSAKTGTVEQYFGPGTRLTVT.

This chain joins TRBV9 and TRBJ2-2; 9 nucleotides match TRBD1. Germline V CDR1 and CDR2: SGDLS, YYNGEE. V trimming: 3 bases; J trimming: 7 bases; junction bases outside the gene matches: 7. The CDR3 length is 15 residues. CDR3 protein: CASSAPGQGVGELFF. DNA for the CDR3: TGTGCCAGCAGCGCACCGGGACAGGGTGTCGGGGAGCTGTTTTTT.

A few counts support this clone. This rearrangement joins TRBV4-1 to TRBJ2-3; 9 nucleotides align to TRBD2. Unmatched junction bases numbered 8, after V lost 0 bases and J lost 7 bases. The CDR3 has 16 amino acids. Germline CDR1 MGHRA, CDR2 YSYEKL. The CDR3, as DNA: TGCGCCAGCAGCCAAGATCTGGGCGGGGGGGCGTATACGCAGTATTTT. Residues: CASSQDLGGGAYTQYF.

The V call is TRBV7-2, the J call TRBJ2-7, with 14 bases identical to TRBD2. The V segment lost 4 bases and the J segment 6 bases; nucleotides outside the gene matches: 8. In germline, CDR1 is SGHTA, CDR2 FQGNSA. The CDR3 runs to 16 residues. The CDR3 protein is CASSSATGLAGGEQYF. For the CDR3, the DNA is TGTGCCAGCAGCTCTGCGACAGGACTAGCGGGGGGCGAGCAGTACTTC.

In DNA, the CDR3 is TGTGCCAGCAGCTCCGGGACAATTCCCAATGAGCAGTTCTTC. Translated, it gives CASSSGTIPNEQFF. The chain links TRBV27 to TRBJ2-1; weak D call: TRBD1 (6 bases). The germline V gene encodes CDR1 MNHEY and CDR2 SMNVEV (reference sequence). The length of the CDR3 is 14 residues. V was shortened by 6 bases and J by 6 bases, with 15 bases between the two germline ends.

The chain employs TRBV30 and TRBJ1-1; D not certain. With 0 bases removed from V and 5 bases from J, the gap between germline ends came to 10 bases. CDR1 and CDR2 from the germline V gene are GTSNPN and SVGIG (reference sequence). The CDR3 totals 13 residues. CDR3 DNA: TGTGCCTGGAGTGTGAGGGTGGGGACTGAAGCTTTCTTT. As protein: CAWSVRVGTEAFF.

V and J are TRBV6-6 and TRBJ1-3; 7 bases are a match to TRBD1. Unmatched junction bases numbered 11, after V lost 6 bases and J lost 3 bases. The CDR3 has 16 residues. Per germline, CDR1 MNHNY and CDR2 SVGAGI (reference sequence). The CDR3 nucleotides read TGTGCCAGCAGCCCCAGGGGACAGAACAGTGGAAACACCATATATTTT. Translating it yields CASSPRGQNSGNTIYF.

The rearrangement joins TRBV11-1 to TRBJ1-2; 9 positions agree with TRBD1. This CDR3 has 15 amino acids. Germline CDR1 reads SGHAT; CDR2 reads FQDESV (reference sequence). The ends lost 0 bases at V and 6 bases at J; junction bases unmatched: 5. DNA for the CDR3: TGTGCCAGCAGCTTAGCTCCGGGACAGGGCGATGGCTACACCTTC. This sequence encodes CASSLAPGQGDGYTF.

Here the CDR3 reads CASNPVAGSTGELFF. The CDR3 region has the DNA TGTGCCAGCAATCCCGTGGCAGGATCCACCGGGGAGCTGTTTTTT. This chain links TRBV2 with TRBJ2-2, with D unresolved. V was cut by 7 bases and J by 4 bases, with 16 bases left in between. The CDR3 covers 15 residues. Germline V CDR1 and CDR2: SNHLY, FYNNEI.

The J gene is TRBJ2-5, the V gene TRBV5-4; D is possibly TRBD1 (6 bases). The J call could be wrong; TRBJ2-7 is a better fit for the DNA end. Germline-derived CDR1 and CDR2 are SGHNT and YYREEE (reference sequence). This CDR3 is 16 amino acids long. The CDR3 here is CASSLAGQGRTYEQYF. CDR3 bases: TGTGCCAGCAGCTTGGCCGGGCAGGGGCGCACCTACGAGCAGTACTTC.

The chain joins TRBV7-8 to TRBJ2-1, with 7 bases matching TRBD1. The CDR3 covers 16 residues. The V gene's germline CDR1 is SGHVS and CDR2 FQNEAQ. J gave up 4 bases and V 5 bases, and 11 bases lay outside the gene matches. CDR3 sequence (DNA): TGTGCCAGCAGCGAAGACAGGGTTTCGCAATACAATGAGCAGTTCTTC. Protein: CASSEDRVSQYNEQFF.

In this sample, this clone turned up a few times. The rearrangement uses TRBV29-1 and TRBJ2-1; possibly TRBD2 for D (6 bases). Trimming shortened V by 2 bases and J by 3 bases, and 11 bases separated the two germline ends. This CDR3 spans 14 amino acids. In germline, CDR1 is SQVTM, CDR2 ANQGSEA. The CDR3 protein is CSVELATDYNEQFF. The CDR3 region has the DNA TGCAGCGTTGAACTAGCGACCGACTACAATGAGCAGTTCTTC.

The CDR3 DNA reads TGCAGCGTGGGACAGGGCGGCACAGATACGCAGTATTTT. The encoded protein is CSVGQGGTDTQYF. The V and J genes are TRBV29-1 and TRBJ2-3, with 9 bases that match TRBD1. Trimming cost V 6 bases and J 1 base; bases outside gene matches: 2. The germline V gene has CDR1 SQVTM and CDR2 ANQGSEA. This CDR3 comprises 13 residues.

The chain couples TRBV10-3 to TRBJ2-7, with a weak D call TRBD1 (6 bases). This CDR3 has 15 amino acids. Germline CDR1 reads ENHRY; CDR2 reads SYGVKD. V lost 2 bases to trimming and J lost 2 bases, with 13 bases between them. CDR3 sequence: CAISEMPGQAYEQYF. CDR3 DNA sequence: TGTGCCATCAGTGAGATGCCGGGACAAGCCTACGAGCAGTACTTC.

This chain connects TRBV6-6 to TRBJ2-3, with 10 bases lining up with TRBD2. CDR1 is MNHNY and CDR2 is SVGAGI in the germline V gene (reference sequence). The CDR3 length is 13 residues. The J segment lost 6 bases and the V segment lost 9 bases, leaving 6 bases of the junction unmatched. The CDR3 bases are TGTGCCAGTAAAGCGGGGGGGGATGATACGCAGTATTTT. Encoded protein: CASKAGGDDTQYF.

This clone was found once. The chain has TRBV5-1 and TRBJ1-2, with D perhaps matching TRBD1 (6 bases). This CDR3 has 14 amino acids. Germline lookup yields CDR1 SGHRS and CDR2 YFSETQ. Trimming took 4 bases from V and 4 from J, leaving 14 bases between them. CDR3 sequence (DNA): TGCGCCAGCAGCGTATCAACAGGGACCTATGGCTACACCTTC. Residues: CASSVSTGTYGYTF. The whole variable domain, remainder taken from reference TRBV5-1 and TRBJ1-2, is KAGVTQTPRYLIKTRGQQVTLSCSPISGHRSVSWYQQTPGQGLQFLFEYFSETQRNKGNFPGRFSGRQFSNSRSEMNVSTLELGDSALYLCASSVSTGTYGYTFGSGTRLTVV.

The CDR3 DNA reads as TGTGCCAGCAGCCGCGGACAGGGAACCTACGAGCAGTACTTC. Protein: CASSRGQGTYEQYF. The gene calls are TRBV11-3 and TRBJ2-7, with 8 bases that match TRBD1. Per germline, CDR1 SGHNT and CDR2 YENEEA. Trimming cost V 5 bases and J 2 bases; bases outside gene matches: 5. This CDR3 region has 14 residues. Combining the CDR3 with reference TRBV11-3 and TRBJ2-7 gives the whole variable domain EAGVVQSPRYKIIEKKQPVAFWCNPISGHNTLYWYLQNLGQGPELLIRYENEEAVDDSQLPKDRFSAERLKGVDSTLKIQPAELGDSAVYLCASSRGQGTYEQYFGPGTRLTVT.

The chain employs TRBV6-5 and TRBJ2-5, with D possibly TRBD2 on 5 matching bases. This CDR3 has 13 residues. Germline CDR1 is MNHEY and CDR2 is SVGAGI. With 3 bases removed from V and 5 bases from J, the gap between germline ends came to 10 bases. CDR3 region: CASSYSQRETQYF. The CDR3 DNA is TGTGCCAGCAGTTATTCCCAGCGGGAGACCCAGTACTTC.

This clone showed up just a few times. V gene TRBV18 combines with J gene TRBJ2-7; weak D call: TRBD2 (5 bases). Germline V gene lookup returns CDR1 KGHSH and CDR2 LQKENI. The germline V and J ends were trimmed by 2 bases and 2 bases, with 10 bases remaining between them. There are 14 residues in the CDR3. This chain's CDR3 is CASSPTGETYEQYF. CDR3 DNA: TGTGCCAGCTCACCAACCGGGGAAACCTACGAGCAGTACTTC.

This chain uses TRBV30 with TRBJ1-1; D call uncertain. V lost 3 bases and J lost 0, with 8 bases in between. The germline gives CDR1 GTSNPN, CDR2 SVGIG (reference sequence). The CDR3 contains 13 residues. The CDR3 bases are TGTGCCTGGAGGACTAAGGTGAACACTGAAGCTTTCTTT. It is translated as CAWRTKVNTEAFF. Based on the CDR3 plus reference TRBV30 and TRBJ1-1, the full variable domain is SQTIHQWPATLVQPVGSPLSLECTVEGTSNPNLYWYRQAAGRGLQLLFYSVGIGQISSEVPQNLSASRPQDRQFILSSKKLLLSDSGFYLCAWRTKVNTEAFFGQGTRLTVV.

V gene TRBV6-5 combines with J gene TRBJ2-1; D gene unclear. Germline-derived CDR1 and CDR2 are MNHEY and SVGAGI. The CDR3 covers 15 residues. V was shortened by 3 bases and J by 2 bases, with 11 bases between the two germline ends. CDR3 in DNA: TGTGCCAGCAGTTATTCCGTACAAACCTACAATGAGCAGTTCTTC. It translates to CASSYSVQTYNEQFF.

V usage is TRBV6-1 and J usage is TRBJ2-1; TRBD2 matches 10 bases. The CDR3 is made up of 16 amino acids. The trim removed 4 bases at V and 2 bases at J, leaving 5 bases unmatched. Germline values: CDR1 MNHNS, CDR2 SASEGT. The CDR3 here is CASSASSGGAYNEQFF. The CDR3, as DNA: TGTGCCAGCAGTGCCTCTAGCGGGGGAGCCTACAATGAGCAGTTCTTC.